The sequence of this TCR beta chain was determined in a study of T cell clones after liver transplantation. Overall study context: Samples came from ITN030ST, which attempted immunosuppression withdrawal within 2 years of liver transplantation. A pre-transplant mixed lymphocyte reaction with TCRbeta sequencing defined graft-donor-reactive clones followed in post-transplant blood. Tolerance: complete withdrawal held at least one year, liver enzymes staying within twice normal.

Unstimulated PBMCs were sorted into CD3+CD4+ and CD3+CD8+ populations. Germline assignment: CDR1 SGHKS and CDR2 YYEKEE (reference sequence). The junction had 10 bases not matched to a gene; V was cut back by 4 bases and J by 5 bases. The length of the CDR3 is 15 residues. Using immunoSEQ multiplex PCR, the repertoire was profiled, and TCRdb retains in-frame clones only, with some absent. This table has 95,000 to 110,000 clones, about 88% appearing once. Sequences were derived from CD4+ T cells from blood, sampled around 44 months after liver transplant. The sequence was collected from a human patient who received a liver transplant. These T cells may partly come from the graft donor. The chain has TRBV5-5 and TRBJ2-3, with 7 bases lining up with TRBD1. CDR3 sequence reads: CASSPGHRGIDTQYF. In DNA, the CDR3 is TGTGCCAGCAGCCCCGGGCACAGGGGAATAGATACGCAGTATTTT. The full variable domain, in which reference TRBV5-5 and TRBJ2-3 provide the parts outside the CDR3, is DAGVTQSPTHLIKTRGQQVTLRCSPISGHKSVSWYQQVLGQGPQFIFQYYEKEERGRGNFPDRFSARQFPNYSSELNVNALLLGDSALYLCASSPGHRGIDTQYFGPGTRLTVL.